These 7 T cell receptor beta chains were all obtained from the same sample, sequenced in a study of T cells in Graves' hyperthyroidism and ophthalmopathy (dated by TCRdb to between 2018 and 2021). Receptors were amplified or captured by multiplex PCR. Sequencing was performed on an Illumina HiSeq 2000. Amplification of TCR beta CDR3 regions was carried out from RNA transcripts. The first round of RT-PCR for the TCR CDR3 was performed with the HTBI primer set and the Qiagen OneStep RT-PCR kit. TCRdb itself trimmed the public reads at Q25 with fastp, ran MiXCR and retained productive beta chains. Under each unique CDR3 protein, matching rows form one entry showing the most common genes and DNA. The sample contains 350,000 to 400,000 distinct CDR3 sequences, around 14% of them found a single time. The ten largest make up around a third of the sample. The sample comprised blood. The source of these receptors is a woman younger than 45 with Graves' hyperthyroidism.

This clonotype has at least ten counts. V gene TRBV27 combines with J gene TRBJ2-3, with unresolved D. Germline CDR1 MNHEY, CDR2 SMNVEV (reference sequence). The V end lost 7 bases, the J end lost 6 bases, and 8 bases lay between the germline ends. The length of the CDR3 is 11 residues. The CDR3 sequence: CASKTTDTQYF. The CDR3, as DNA: TGTGCCAGCAAAACGACGGATACGCAGTATTTT.

This clonotype appeared a few times. The chain links TRBV7-9 to TRBJ2-1; 9 bases are shared with TRBD2. The germline V gene has CDR1 SEHNR and CDR2 FQNEAQ (reference sequence). The J segment lost 5 bases and the V segment lost 1 base, leaving 9 bases of the junction unmatched. This CDR3 has 17 amino acids. The CDR3 loop reads CASSLGGGRGTNNEQFF. The CDR3 coding sequence is TGTGCCAGCAGCTTAGGGGGCGGGAGGGGAACCAACAATGAGCAGTTCTTC.

This clonotype was counted at least ten times. The chain links TRBV11-2 to TRBJ2-1, with 7 bases that match TRBD2. Germline loops: CDR1 SGHAT, CDR2 FQNNGV. Unmatched junction bases numbered 15, after V lost 2 bases and J lost 2 bases. The CDR3 extends over 19 amino acids. CDR3 in DNA: TGTGCCAGCAGCTTAATGGAGCGGGGTTCCCGCCGCCCCTACAATGAGCAGTTCTTC. It codes for CASSLMERGSRRPYNEQFF.

This clonotype was seen more than once but under ten times. The chain has TRBV28 and TRBJ2-7; D may be TRBD2 (5 bases). Trimming took off 3 bases at V and 4 bases at J, with 10 bases between the two ends. The CDR3 has 13 residues. The germline V gene encodes CDR1 MDHEN and CDR2 SYDVKM. The CDR3 sequence: CASSLLAEYEQYF. DNA of the CDR3: TGTGCCAGCAGTTTGCTAGCAGAGTACGAGCAGTACTTC.

This clonotype was observed at least ten times. This rearrangement joins TRBV2 to TRBJ2-1; TRBD2 is a possible D gene (6 bases). The CDR3 contains 14 residues. Germline-derived CDR1 and CDR2 are SNHLY and FYNNEI. V lost 6 bases and J lost 4, with 13 bases in between. In DNA, the CDR3 is TGTGCCAGCAGGGGGGACTTCGTTTACAATGAGCAGTTCTTC. Protein product: CASRGDFVYNEQFF.

CDR3 amino acids: CASSPLDTTNYGYTF. The CDR3 coding sequence is TGCGCCAGCAGCCCCCTGGACACGACTAACTATGGCTACACCTTC. This chain joins TRBV5-1 and TRBJ1-2; TRBD1 might be the D (5 bases). This CDR3 spans 15 amino acids. CDR1 and CDR2 from the germline V gene are SGHRS and YFSETQ. V was shortened by 4 bases and J by 0 bases, with 13 bases between the two germline ends.

This rearrangement joins TRBV7-8 to TRBJ2-2; 8 nucleotides match TRBD1. J was trimmed by 5 bases and V by 1 base; bases with no gene match: 6. Germline assignment: CDR1 SGHVS and CDR2 FQNEAQ. This CDR3 contains 16 residues. In DNA, the CDR3 is TGTGCCAGCAGCTTAGTTAGGACAGGGCTGACCGGGGAGCTGTTTTTT. It codes for CASSLVRTGLTGELFF. Combining the CDR3 with reference TRBV7-8 and TRBJ2-2 gives the whole variable domain GAGVSQSPRYKVAKRGQDVALRCDPISGHVSLFWYQQALGQGPEFLTYFQNEAQLDKSGLPSDRFFAERPEGSVSTLKIQRTQQEDSAVYLCASSLVRTGLTGELFFGEGSRLTVL.